These 32 T cell receptor beta chains came from one sample sequenced in a study of T cell responses to AZD1222 COVID-19 vaccine. TCRdb's copy holds only in-frame clones and misses some; the assay was immunoSEQ multiplex PCR. Of around 160,000 clones in the sample, 85% to 95% were seen once. The source material was peripheral blood, sampled on day 0 of AZD1222 vaccination. These receptors all stem from an adult in good health.

This chain uses TRBV6-1 with TRBJ1-2; 9 bases are shared with TRBD1. The germline V gene encodes CDR1 MNHNS and CDR2 SASEGT. The CDR3 extends over 15 amino acids. V lost 3 bases and J lost 7; bases outside the gene matches: 9. The CDR3 reads CASSDPGQGRSGYTF. In DNA, the CDR3 is TGTGCCAGCAGTGATCCGGGACAGGGTCGATCTGGCTACACCTTC.

This clone was detected a few times. The chain employs TRBV9 and TRBJ1-1; D possibly corresponds to TRBD1 (6 bases). CDR1 and CDR2 from the germline V gene are SGDLS and YYNGEE. Trimming took 4 bases from V and 5 from J, leaving 15 bases between them. The CDR3 has 14 amino acids. Written as DNA, the CDR3 is TGTGCCAGCAGCAACCACAGGGTGGGGACTGAAGCTTTCTTT. Amino acid sequence: CASSNHRVGTEAFF.

This clone was seen just once. The genes are TRBV27 and TRBJ1-2; 8 nucleotides match TRBD1. Looked up from germline, CDR1 is MNHEY and CDR2 is SMNVEV (reference sequence). Germline trimming cut 4 bases from V and 4 bases from J; bases unmatched to any gene: 20. The CDR3 has 19 amino acids. CDR3 coding DNA: TGTGCCAGCAGTTCACCCTCCGGACAGGGTCTAGCGGGGATCTATGGCTACACCTTC. This sequence encodes CASSSPSGQGLAGIYGYTF.

This clone was detected only once. This chain connects TRBV3-1 (or the pseudogene TRBV3-2) to TRBJ1-1; tentative D call: TRBD1 (5 bases). Trimming shortened V by 0 bases and J by 1 base, and 6 bases separated the two germline ends. Germline values: CDR1 LGHDT, CDR2 YNNKEL (reference sequence). This CDR3 comprises 14 residues. CDR3 protein: CASSQDGANTEAFF. The CDR3 nucleotides read TGTGCCAGCAGCCAAGATGGGGCGAACACTGAAGCTTTCTTT.

The genes are TRBV27 and TRBJ2-3; 10 nucleotides align to TRBD1. The CDR3 consists of 15 residues. Germline CDR1 MNHEY, CDR2 SMNVEV (reference sequence). Losses at the gene ends were 4 bases for V and 5 bases for J; bases not matched to a gene: 6. The CDR3 spells CASSYDRGLGDTQYF. The CDR3 bases are TGTGCCAGCAGTTATGACAGGGGGCTGGGAGATACGCAGTATTTT.

This chain joins TRBV5-1 and TRBJ1-1; possibly TRBD1 for D (6 bases). The CDR3 sequence is 14 residues long. Germline V gene sequence: CDR1 SGHRS, CDR2 YFSETQ. Trimming shortened V by 5 bases and J by 0 bases, and 11 bases separated the two germline ends. The CDR3 is CASSIRDMNTEAFF. CDR3 bases: TGCGCCAGCAGTATCAGGGACATGAACACTGAAGCTTTCTTT.

The genes are TRBV29-1 and TRBJ2-5; no firm D call. With 4 bases removed from V and 6 bases from J, the gap between germline ends came to 18 bases. The length of the CDR3 is 14 residues. Germline loops: CDR1 SQVTM, CDR2 ANQGSEA. The CDR3 DNA reads TGCAGCGTTGTATACACGTCAGGCGTCCAGACCCAGTACTTC. This gives the protein CSVVYTSGVQTQYF.

This chain joins TRBV7-9 and TRBJ2-5, with 9 bases identical to TRBD1. The V and J ends lost 4 bases and 2 bases, in that order; junction bases with no gene match: 5. The CDR3 totals 15 residues. Germline V lookup: CDR1 SEHNR, CDR2 FQNEAQ (reference sequence). CDR3 region: CASSSGTGPQETQYF. The CDR3 DNA sequence: TGTGCCAGCAGCTCGGGGACAGGGCCACAAGAGACCCAGTACTTC.

This chain joins TRBV6-1 and TRBJ1-5; the D is unclear. V was pared by 6 bases and J by 7 bases, with 13 bases between. The germline CDR1 and CDR2 sequences are MNHNS and SASEGT. This CDR3 spans 13 amino acids. The CDR3 is CASSPRGEQPQHF. CDR3 nucleotides: TGTGCCAGCAGCCCCCGTGGGGAGCAGCCCCAGCATTTT.

The chain is built from TRBV7-2 and TRBJ1-5; D might be TRBD1 (5 bases). The CDR3 is 16 residues long. Germline CDR1 is SGHTA and CDR2 is FQGNSA. Between the trimmed V and J ends, which lost 1 base and 2 bases, there was a span of 12 bases. In nucleotides, the CDR3 is TGTGCCAGCAGCTTAGGCCAGGGTGTGGGCAATCAGCCCCAGCATTTT. This codes for CASSLGQGVGNQPQHF.

V and J are TRBV11-2 and TRBJ2-7; D unclear. CDR3 length: 11 amino acids. V was cut by 6 bases and J by 7 bases, with 10 bases left in between. Looked up from germline, CDR1 is SGHAT and CDR2 is FQNNGV. Written as DNA, the CDR3 is TGTGCCAGCAGTCCCAAAGGGGAGCAGTACTTC. The encoded protein is CASSPKGEQYF.

The V gene is TRBV18, the J gene TRBJ1-2; D is undetermined. This CDR3 contains 15 residues. The V end lost 1 base, the J end lost 4 bases, and 13 bases lay between the germline ends. Looked up from germline, CDR1 is KGHSH and CDR2 is LQKENI. CDR3 loop: CASSPQGYLPYGYTF. The CDR3 DNA reads TGTGCCAGCTCACCACAGGGCTACCTCCCCTATGGCTACACCTTC.

The V and J genes are TRBV7-8 and TRBJ2-7; TRBD1 matches at 9 bases. CDR3 length: 15 amino acids. Per the germline V gene, CDR1 is SGHVS and CDR2 is FQNEAQ. The J segment lost 6 bases and the V segment lost 5 bases, leaving 11 bases of the junction unmatched. CDR3: CASSKSRDRAGEQYF. For the CDR3, the DNA is TGTGCCAGCAGCAAAAGCCGGGACAGGGCCGGCGAGCAGTACTTC.

J is TRBJ1-2 and V is TRBV6-5; D call uncertain. Germline CDR1 is MNHEY and CDR2 is SVGAGI. This CDR3 region has 13 residues. V dropped 2 bases and J dropped 7 bases, with 11 bases sitting between them. For the CDR3, the DNA is TGTGCCAGCAGTTACGGGGAGGAGTTTGGCTACACCTTC. This sequence encodes CASSYGEEFGYTF.

The CDR3 spells CASSVGADYGYTF. The CDR3 DNA sequence: TGTGCCAGCAGCGTAGGGGCAGATTATGGCTACACCTTC. V is TRBV9 and J is TRBJ1-2, with D hard to call. The CDR3 runs 13 residues. CDR1 is SGDLS, CDR2 YYNGEE, per germline. Trimming cost V 0 bases and J 5 bases, with 8 bases left between them.

This clone appeared a single time. V and J are TRBV19 and TRBJ1-5; 9 bases map to TRBD1. The CDR3 length is 15 residues. The junction had 5 bases not matched to a gene; V was cut back by 6 bases and J by 2 bases. Germline values: CDR1 LNHDA, CDR2 SQIVND (reference sequence). CDR3 sequence: CASRRTGDGNQPQHF. CDR3 coding DNA: TGTGCCAGTAGACGGACAGGGGATGGCAATCAGCCCCAGCATTTT.

The V gene is TRBV10-1, the J gene TRBJ2-3; 9 bases align to TRBD1. The germline V gene has CDR1 WNHNN and CDR2 SYGVQD (reference sequence). The CDR3 length is 16 residues. J gave up 5 bases and V 7 bases, and 13 bases lay outside the gene matches. As DNA, the CDR3 is TGCGCCAGCACTGCGGGCGGAACAGGGGGCGAAGATACGCAGTATTTT. Translation: CASTAGGTGGEDTQYF.

The chain combines TRBV15 with TRBJ1-6; D is undetermined. The CDR3 is 14 residues long. Trimming left V 0 bases short and J 10 bases short, with 10 bases between. Germline V CDR1 and CDR2: LNHNV, YYDKDF (reference sequence). CDR3 nucleotide sequence: TGTGCCACCAGCAGAGATATAGAAGGATCACCCCTCCACTTT. Residues: CATSRDIEGSPLHF.

The chain uses TRBV5-4 and TRBJ2-7; TRBD2 matches at 8 bases. With 2 bases clipped from V and 2 bases from J, the junction kept 3 bases outside the gene matches. In germline, CDR1 is SGHNT, CDR2 YYREEE (reference sequence). This CDR3 is built from 14 residues. CDR3 sequence (DNA): TGTGCCAGCAGCTTCAGCGGGGGAGCCTACGAGCAGTACTTC. Residues: CASSFSGGAYEQYF.

This chain connects TRBV20-1 to TRBJ2-1; D gene unclear. Between the trimmed V and J ends, which lost 4 bases and 3 bases, there was a span of 4 bases. The germline V gene has CDR1 DFQATT and CDR2 SNEGSKA (reference sequence). The CDR3 consists of 11 residues. The CDR3 nucleotides are TGCAGTGCTACCGACTACAATGAGCAGTTCTTC. Its translation: CSATDYNEQFF.

The DNA for the CDR3 is TGTGCCAGCAGTGTGAGAAGCTATGGCTACACCTTC. It is translated as CASSVRSYGYTF. The V and J genes are TRBV2 and TRBJ1-2; D unclear. The CDR3 is 12 amino acids. Trimming cost V 4 bases and J 4 bases, with 7 bases left between them. Germline lookup yields CDR1 SNHLY and CDR2 FYNNEI.

This rearrangement joins TRBV20-1 to TRBJ2-7, with D unclear. The CDR3 runs to 11 residues. Germline CDR1 DFQATT, CDR2 SNEGSKA (reference sequence). V was cut by 3 bases and J by 4 bases, with 7 bases left in between. Here the CDR3 reads CSASMGYEQYF. CDR3 bases: TGCAGTGCTAGCATGGGTTACGAGCAGTACTTC.

This chain joins TRBV3-1 (or the pseudogene TRBV3-2) and TRBJ2-1; 9 bases map to TRBD1. The CDR3 consists of 17 residues. V was pared by 3 bases and J by 0 bases, with 6 bases of the junction left unmatched. Germline loops: CDR1 LGHDT, CDR2 YNNKEL (reference sequence). CDR3 protein: CASSQRLDRGSYNEQFF. In nucleotides, the CDR3 is TGTGCCAGCAGCCAGAGGTTGGACAGGGGCTCCTACAATGAGCAGTTCTTC.

The chain joins TRBV3-1 (or the pseudogene TRBV3-2) to TRBJ1-2; 7 nucleotides line up with TRBD1. J gave up 7 bases and V 4 bases, and 15 bases lay outside the gene matches. The CDR3 length is 16 residues. Germline CDR1 reads LGHDT; CDR2 reads YNNKEL (reference sequence). Here the CDR3 reads CASSPLGVGGYIGYTF. The CDR3 coding sequence is TGTGCCAGCAGCCCCCTCGGGGTAGGGGGCTATATTGGCTACACCTTC.

This sequence joins TRBV5-1 and TRBJ2-3; 8 positions match TRBD1. Germline-derived CDR1 and CDR2 are SGHRS and YFSETQ. V lost 4 bases, J lost 0 bases, and 7 bases stayed unmatched. This CDR3 has 16 residues. DNA for the CDR3: TGCGCCAGCAGCAGGATGGACAGGGACAGCACAGATACGCAGTATTTT. Translated, it gives CASSRMDRDSTDTQYF.

The chain employs TRBV2 and TRBJ1-5; 7 bases match TRBD1. Germline CDR1 SNHLY, CDR2 FYNNEI. J was trimmed by 2 bases and V by 6 bases; bases with no gene match: 7. This CDR3 spans 15 amino acids. CDR3: CASRPWDRGNQPQHF. Here the CDR3 DNA reads TGTGCCAGCAGGCCCTGGGACAGAGGCAATCAGCCCCAGCATTTT.

The chain combines TRBV12-2 with TRBJ2-5; the table names TRBD2, a call not compared with the DNA. TRBV12-2 is deemed a pseudogene. There are 15 residues in the CDR3. CDR3: CAAPEPGGRAETQYF. Here the CDR3 DNA reads TGTGCAGCTCCCGAACCCGGCGGGAGGGCGGAGACCCAGTACTTC.

Remarks on this clone: A junction boundary mismatches the germline segment, possibly from a read error. The chain links TRBV5-1 to TRBJ2-2; D is perhaps TRBD2 (5 bases). This CDR3 is 14 amino acids long. CDR1 and CDR2 from the germline V gene are SGHRS and YFSETQ. The CDR3 protein is CASSSSGGTGELFF. CDR3 DNA sequence: TGCGCCAGCAGCTCGTCTGGAGGCACCGGGGAACTGTTTTTT.

As to this clone: This sample also contains other DNA sequences that code for the same CDR3. This chain links TRBV5-1 with TRBJ1-2; possibly TRBD1 for D (5 bases). The germline CDR1 and CDR2 sequences are SGHRS and YFSETQ. The ends were cut back, 0 bases at V and 6 bases at J, with 9 bases in the middle. This CDR3 spans 13 amino acids. This CDR3 is CASSLAGGDGYTF. The DNA for the CDR3 is TGCGCCAGCAGCTTGGCGGGGGGTGATGGCTACACCTTC.

The chain is built from TRBV29-1 and TRBJ1-2, with D perhaps TRBD1 (6 bases). V was cut by 2 bases and J by 6 bases, with 25 bases left in between. The CDR3 runs to 17 residues. Germline V gene data show CDR1 as SQVTM and CDR2 as ANQGSEA. CDR3 region: CSVEKSDLGQLSDGYTF. Here the CDR3 DNA reads TGCAGCGTTGAAAAGAGCGACCTTGGACAGCTTTCTGATGGCTACACCTTC.

This rearrangement joins TRBV3-1 (or the pseudogene TRBV3-2) to TRBJ1-2, with D possibly being TRBD1 (6 bases). V shed 0 bases and J shed 5 bases, with 16 bases lying between them. CDR3 length equals 16 residues. Germline CDR1 is LGHDT and CDR2 is YNNKEL (reference sequence). This CDR3 reads CASSQEAAPGAYGYTF. CDR3 sequence (DNA): TGTGCCAGCAGCCAAGAAGCCGCCCCAGGGGCGTATGGCTACACCTTC.

The chain combines TRBV2 with TRBJ1-5; possible D gene TRBD1, 5 bases. Trimming removed 6 bases from V and 0 bases from J, with 12 bases in between. Looked up from germline, CDR1 is SNHLY and CDR2 is FYNNEI. The CDR3 length is 15 residues. CDR3 in DNA: TGTGCCAGCAGGGCAGAGGGGAATAGCAATCAGCCCCAGCATTTT. Translating it yields CASRAEGNSNQPQHF.